Presented here are 7 T cell receptor beta chains from one specimen sequenced in a study of T cell responses to AZD1222 COVID-19 vaccine. Profiled with immunoSEQ multiplex PCR; TCRdb holds only in-frame clones, not every one. The repertoire includes some 130,000 clones, approximately 84% of them detected once, and 4.1% sits in the top ten. Sequenced here: peripheral blood, sampled on day 0 of AZD1222 vaccination. Source of these receptors: an adult in good health.

This chain connects TRBV3-1 (or the pseudogene TRBV3-2) to TRBJ2-7, with D hard to call. CDR1 and CDR2 from the germline V gene are LGHDT and YNNKEL (reference sequence). V shed 1 base and J shed 4 bases, with 8 bases lying between them. The CDR3 consists of 13 residues. This chain's CDR3 is CASSQVSIYEQYF. For the CDR3, the DNA is TGTGCCAGCAGCCAAGTGAGCATTTACGAGCAGTACTTC.

V is TRBV29-1 and J is TRBJ1-2, with D unresolved. The CDR3 runs 14 residues. CDR1 is SQVTM, CDR2 ANQGSEA, per germline. V lost 7 bases and J 7 bases, leaving 22 bases between the germline ends. The CDR3 DNA sequence: TGCAGCGCACCCTCTGGACTGTCGTCGGCTGGCTACACCTTC. This sequence encodes CSAPSGLSSAGYTF.

The chain is built from TRBV25-1 and TRBJ1-5; a weak D match, TRBD1 (6 bases). The V and J ends lost 3 bases and 5 bases respectively, with 20 bases between them. Germline V gene lookup returns CDR1 MGHDK and CDR2 SYGVNS. The length of the CDR3 is 17 residues. The CDR3: CASSDGTQGRKDQPQHF. The CDR3 DNA is TGTGCCAGCAGTGACGGAACCCAGGGGCGAAAGGATCAGCCCCAGCATTTT.

The chain employs TRBV19 and TRBJ1-2; D unresolved. Trimming shortened V by 6 bases and J by 4 bases, and 15 bases separated the two germline ends. The CDR3 consists of 14 residues. CDR1 is LNHDA and CDR2 is SQIVND in the germline V gene (reference sequence). CDR3 sequence reads: CASRLPEPLYGYTF. Here the CDR3 DNA reads TGTGCCAGTAGGCTTCCGGAGCCACTCTATGGCTACACCTTC. The full variable domain, with the rest looked up from reference TRBV19 and TRBJ1-2, is DGGITQSPKYLFRKEGQNVTLSCEQNLNHDAMYWYRQDPGQGLRLIYYSQIVNDFQKGDIAEGYSVSREKKESFPLTVTSAQKNPTAFYLCASRLPEPLYGYTFGSGTRLTVV.

The V call is TRBV24-1, the J call TRBJ2-2; D is perhaps TRBD1 (6 bases). Trimming pared 6 bases from V and 4 bases from J, leaving 14 bases between. Germline lookup yields CDR1 KGHDR and CDR2 SFDVKD. The CDR3 runs 15 residues. This chain's CDR3 is CATSPQGRVTGELFF. For the CDR3, the DNA is TGTGCCACCAGTCCTCAGGGGCGGGTCACCGGGGAGCTGTTTTTT.

This clone showed up just once. The V gene is TRBV5-1, the J gene TRBJ1-2; D gene unclear. This CDR3 region has 13 residues. The V end was cut by 4 bases, the J end by 8 bases, with 15 bases between. Germline V lookup: CDR1 SGHRS, CDR2 YFSETQ. The chain's CDR3 is CASSPGPSSGYTF. CDR3 sequence (DNA): TGCGCCAGCAGCCCCGGGCCTTCGTCCGGCTACACCTTC.

In its sample, this clone was seen once. The chain couples TRBV2 to TRBJ1-6; D gene ambiguous. Between the trimmed V and J ends, which lost 1 base and 11 bases, there was a span of 12 bases. The germline V gene encodes CDR1 SNHLY and CDR2 FYNNEI. The CDR3 runs 14 residues. This chain's CDR3 is CASSEGGSQTPLHF. CDR3 DNA sequence: TGTGCCAGCAGTGAAGGCGGCTCCCAGACACCCCTCCACTTT.